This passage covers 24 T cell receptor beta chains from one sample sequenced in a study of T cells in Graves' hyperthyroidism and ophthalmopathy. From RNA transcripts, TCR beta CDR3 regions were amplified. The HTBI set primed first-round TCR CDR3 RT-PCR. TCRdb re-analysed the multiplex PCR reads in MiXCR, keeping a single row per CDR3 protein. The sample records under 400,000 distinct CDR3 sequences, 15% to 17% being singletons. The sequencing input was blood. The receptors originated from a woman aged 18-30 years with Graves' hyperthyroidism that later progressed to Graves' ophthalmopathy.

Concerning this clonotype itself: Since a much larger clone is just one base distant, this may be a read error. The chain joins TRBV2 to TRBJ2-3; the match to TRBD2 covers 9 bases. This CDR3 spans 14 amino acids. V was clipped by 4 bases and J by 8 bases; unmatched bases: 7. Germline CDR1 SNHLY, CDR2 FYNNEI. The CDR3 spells CASSGVSGSGTQYF. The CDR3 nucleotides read TGTGCCAGCAGTGGAGTTAGCGGGAGTGGTACGCAGTATTTT. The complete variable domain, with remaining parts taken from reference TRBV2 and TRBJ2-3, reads EPEVTQTPSHQVTQMGQEVILRCVPISNHLYFYWYRQILGQKVEFLVSFYNNEISEKSEIFDDQFSVERPDGSNFTLKIRSTKLEDSAMYFCASSGVSGSGTQYFGPGTRLTVL.

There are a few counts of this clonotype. The CDR3 DNA reads TGCGCCAGCAGACCACCGGGACAGAAAAACTATGGCTACACCTTC. Its translation: CASRPPGQKNYGYTF. The chain recombines TRBV4-1 with TRBJ1-2; 7 positions agree with TRBD1. This CDR3 has 15 amino acids. Losses at the gene ends were 6 bases for V and 2 bases for J; bases not matched to a gene: 9. Per the germline V gene, CDR1 is MGHRA and CDR2 is YSYEKL.

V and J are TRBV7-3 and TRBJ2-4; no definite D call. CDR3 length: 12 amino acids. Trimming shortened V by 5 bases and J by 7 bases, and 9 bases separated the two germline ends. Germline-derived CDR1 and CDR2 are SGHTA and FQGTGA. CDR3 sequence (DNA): TGTGCCAGCAGCCTGACCCCGAACATTCAGTACTTC. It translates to CASSLTPNIQYF.

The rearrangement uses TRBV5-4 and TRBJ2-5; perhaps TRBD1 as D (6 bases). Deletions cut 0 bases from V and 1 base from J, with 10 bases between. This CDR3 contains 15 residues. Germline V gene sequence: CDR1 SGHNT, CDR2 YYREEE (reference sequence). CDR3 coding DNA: TGTGCCAGCAGCTTGGCCGTGGGGGCCCAAGAGACCCAGTACTTC. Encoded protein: CASSLAVGAQETQYF.

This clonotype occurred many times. CDR3 nucleotides: TGTGCCAGCAGTTTAGTAGCGGGAGGGCCAGACAATGAGCAGTTCTTC. Translated: CASSLVAGGPDNEQFF. The chain employs TRBV12-3 or TRBV12-4 and TRBJ2-1, with 11 bases lining up with TRBD2. The CDR3 runs 16 residues. After removal of 1 base from V and 5 bases from J, the junction contained 4 bases not matched to a gene.

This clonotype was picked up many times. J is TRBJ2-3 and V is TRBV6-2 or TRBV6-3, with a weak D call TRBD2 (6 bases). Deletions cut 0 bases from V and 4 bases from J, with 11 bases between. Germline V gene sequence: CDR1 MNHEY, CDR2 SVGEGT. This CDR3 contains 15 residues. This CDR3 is CASSYSSGEPDTQYF. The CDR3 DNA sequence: TGTGCCAGCAGTTACTCTAGCGGAGAACCAGATACGCAGTATTTT.

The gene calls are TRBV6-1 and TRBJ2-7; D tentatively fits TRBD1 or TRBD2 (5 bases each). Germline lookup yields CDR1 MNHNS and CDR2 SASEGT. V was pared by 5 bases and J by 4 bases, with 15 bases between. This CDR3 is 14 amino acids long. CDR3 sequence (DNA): TGTGCCAGCAGTCCCCAGGGACCTCGGTACGAGCAGTACTTC. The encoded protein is CASSPQGPRYEQYF.

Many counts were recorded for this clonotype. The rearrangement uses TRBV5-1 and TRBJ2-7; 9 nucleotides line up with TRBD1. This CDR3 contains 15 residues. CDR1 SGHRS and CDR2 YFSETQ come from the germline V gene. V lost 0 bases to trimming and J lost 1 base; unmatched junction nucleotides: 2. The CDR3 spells CASSLADRGSYEQYF. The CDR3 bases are TGCGCCAGCAGCTTGGCGGACAGGGGATCCTACGAGCAGTACTTC.

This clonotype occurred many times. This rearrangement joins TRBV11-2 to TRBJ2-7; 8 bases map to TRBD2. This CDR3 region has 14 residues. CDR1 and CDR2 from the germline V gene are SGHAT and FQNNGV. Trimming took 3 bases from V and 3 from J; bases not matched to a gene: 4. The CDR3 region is CASSFSSGHYEQYF. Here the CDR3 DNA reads TGTGCCAGCAGCTTCTCTAGCGGGCACTACGAGCAGTACTTC. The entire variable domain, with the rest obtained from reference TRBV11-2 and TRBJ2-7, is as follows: EAGVAQSPRYKIIEKRQSVAFWCNPISGHATLYWYQQILGQGPKLLIQFQNNGVVDDSQLPKDRFSAERLKGVDSTLKIQPAKLEDSAVYLCASSFSSGHYEQYFGPGTRLTVT.

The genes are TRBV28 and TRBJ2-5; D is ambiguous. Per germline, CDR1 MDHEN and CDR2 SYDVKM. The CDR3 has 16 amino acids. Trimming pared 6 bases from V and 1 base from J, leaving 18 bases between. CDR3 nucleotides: TGTGCCAGCAGGACCTGGGGTGACGGCCTCCAAGAGACCCAGTACTTC. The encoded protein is CASRTWGDGLQETQYF.

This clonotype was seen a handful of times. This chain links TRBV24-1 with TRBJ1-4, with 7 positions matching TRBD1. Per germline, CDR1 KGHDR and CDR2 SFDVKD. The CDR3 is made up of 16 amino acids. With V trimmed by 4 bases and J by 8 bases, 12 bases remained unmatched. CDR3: CATSDPRGDSKEKLFF. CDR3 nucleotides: TGTGCCACCAGTGACCCTAGGGGGGACAGTAAAGAAAAACTGTTTTTT.

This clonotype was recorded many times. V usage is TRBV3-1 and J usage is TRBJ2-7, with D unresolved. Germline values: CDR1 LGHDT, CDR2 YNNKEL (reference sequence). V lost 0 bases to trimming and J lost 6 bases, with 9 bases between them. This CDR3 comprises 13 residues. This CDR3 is CASSQDGRFEQYF. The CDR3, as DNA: TGTGCCAGCAGCCAAGACGGACGGTTCGAGCAGTACTTC.

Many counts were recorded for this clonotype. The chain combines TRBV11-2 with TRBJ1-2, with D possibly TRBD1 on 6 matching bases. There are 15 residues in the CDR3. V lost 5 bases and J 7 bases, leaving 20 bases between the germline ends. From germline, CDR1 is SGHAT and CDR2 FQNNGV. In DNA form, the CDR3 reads TGTGCCAGCAGCCCCTATGGACAGCCCAGCGGTGGCTACACCTTC. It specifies CASSPYGQPSGGYTF.

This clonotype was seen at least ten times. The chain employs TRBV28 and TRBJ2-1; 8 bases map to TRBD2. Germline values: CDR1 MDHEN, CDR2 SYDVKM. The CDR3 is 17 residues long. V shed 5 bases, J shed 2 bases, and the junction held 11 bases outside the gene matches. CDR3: CASSDVTGGRAYNEQFF. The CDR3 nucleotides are TGTGCCAGCAGTGATGTTACGGGAGGGCGGGCCTACAATGAGCAGTTCTTC.

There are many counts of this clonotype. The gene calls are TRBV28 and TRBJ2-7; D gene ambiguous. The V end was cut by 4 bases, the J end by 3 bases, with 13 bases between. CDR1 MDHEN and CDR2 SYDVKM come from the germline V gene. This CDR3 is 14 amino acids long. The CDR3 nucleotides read TGTGCCAGCAGTTCTGGACGAGAGAGCTACGAGCAGTACTTC. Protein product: CASSSGRESYEQYF. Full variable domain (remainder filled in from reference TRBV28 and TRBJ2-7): DVKVTQSSRYLVKRTGEKVFLECVQDMDHENMFWYRQDPGLGLRLIYFSYDVKMKEKGDIPEGYSVSREKKERFSLILESASTNQTSMYLCASSSGRESYEQYFGPGTRLTVT.

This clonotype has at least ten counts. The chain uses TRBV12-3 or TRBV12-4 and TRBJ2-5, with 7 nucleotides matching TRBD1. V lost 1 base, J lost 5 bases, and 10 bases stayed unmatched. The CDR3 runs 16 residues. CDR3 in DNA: TGTGCCAGCAGTTTAGGGACAGGAAGTCCCGAGGAGACCCAGTACTTC. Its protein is CASSLGTGSPEETQYF.

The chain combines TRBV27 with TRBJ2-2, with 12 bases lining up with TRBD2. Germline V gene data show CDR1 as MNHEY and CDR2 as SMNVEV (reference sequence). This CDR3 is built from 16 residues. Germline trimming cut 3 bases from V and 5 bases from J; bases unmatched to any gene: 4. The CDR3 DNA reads TGTGCCAGCAGTTTGCCACTAGCGGGAGGAACCGGGGAGCTGTTTTTT. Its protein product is CASSLPLAGGTGELFF.

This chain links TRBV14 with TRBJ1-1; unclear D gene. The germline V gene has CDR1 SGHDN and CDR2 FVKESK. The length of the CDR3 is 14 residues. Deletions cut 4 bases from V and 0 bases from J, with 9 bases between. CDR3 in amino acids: CASSPRDLNTEAFF. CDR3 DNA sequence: TGTGCCAGCAGCCCGAGGGATTTGAACACTGAAGCTTTCTTT.

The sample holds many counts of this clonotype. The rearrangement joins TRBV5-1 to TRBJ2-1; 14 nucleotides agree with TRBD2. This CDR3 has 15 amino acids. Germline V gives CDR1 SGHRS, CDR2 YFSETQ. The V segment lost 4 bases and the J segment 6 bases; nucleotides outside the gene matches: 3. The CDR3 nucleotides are TGCGCCAGCAGCGGGACTAGCGGGAGTAGCAATGAGCAGTTCTTC. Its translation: CASSGTSGSSNEQFF.

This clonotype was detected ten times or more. The CDR3 is CASSEQGRNQPQHF. The CDR3 nucleotides read TGTGCCAGCAGTGAACAGGGGAGAAATCAGCCCCAGCATTTT. V is TRBV2 and J is TRBJ1-5; possible D gene TRBD1, 6 bases. The V gene's germline CDR1 is SNHLY and CDR2 FYNNEI. The ends were cut back, 2 bases at V and 4 bases at J, with 9 bases in the middle. CDR3 length equals 14 residues.

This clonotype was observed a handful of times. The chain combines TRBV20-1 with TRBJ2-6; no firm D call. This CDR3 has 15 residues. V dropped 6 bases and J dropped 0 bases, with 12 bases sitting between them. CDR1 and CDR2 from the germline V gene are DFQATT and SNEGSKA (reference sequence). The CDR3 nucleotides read TGCAGTGCCTATGACCCTAGCTCTGGGGCCAACGTCCTGACTTTC. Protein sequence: CSAYDPSSGANVLTF.

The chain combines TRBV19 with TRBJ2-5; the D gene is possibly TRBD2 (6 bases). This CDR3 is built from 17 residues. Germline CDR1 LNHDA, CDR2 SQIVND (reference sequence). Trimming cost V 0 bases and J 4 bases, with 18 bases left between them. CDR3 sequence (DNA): TGTGCCAGTAGTATAGATCTATCGCACGGAGGGCGAGAGACCCAGTACTTC. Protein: CASSIDLSHGGRETQYF.

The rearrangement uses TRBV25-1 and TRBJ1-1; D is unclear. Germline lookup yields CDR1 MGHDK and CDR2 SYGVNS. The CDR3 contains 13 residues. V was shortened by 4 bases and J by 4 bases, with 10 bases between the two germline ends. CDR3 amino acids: CASSGALGTEAFF. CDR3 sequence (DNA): TGTGCCAGCAGTGGGGCCCTGGGCACTGAAGCTTTCTTT.

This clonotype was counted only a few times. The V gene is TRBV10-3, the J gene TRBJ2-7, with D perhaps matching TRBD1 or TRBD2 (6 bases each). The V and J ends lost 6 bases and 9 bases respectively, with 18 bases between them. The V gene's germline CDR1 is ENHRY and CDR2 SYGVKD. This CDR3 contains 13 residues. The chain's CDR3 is CAIRVLQEGGQYF. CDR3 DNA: TGTGCCATCAGGGTCCTACAAGAGGGGGGGCAGTACTTC.